A selection of T cell receptor beta chains follows, all from one sample in a study of beta chain features in type 1 diabetes. Libraries were prepared by immunoSEQ multiplex PCR; TCRdb keeps only in-frame clonotypes and omits some of them. The sample shows approximately 90,000 clones, around 32% of them seen only once. Sequenced input: stem cell memory CD4+ T cells from blood. All receptors come from a young woman in good health. Each CDR3 is given with its conserved first and last residue. A D gene is named only where the DNA matches it firmly. Some rows mark clone size as missing; the rest say once, few, many or name a class of expanded clone.

J	size	V	D	DNA	CDR3
TRBJ2-2	NA	TRBV9	TRBD1	TGTGCCAGCAGCAGACGGACAGGGGGAAATTTTCGGACCGGGGAGCTGTTTTTT	CASSRRTGGNFRTGELFF
TRBJ2-3	NA	TRBV2	NA	TGTGCCAGCAGTGTATCTTTCGCAGATACGCAGTATTTT	CASSVSFADTQYF
TRBJ2-7	once	TRBV4-3	TRBD1	TGCGCCAGCAGTCCCGGGACAGGGGGAGGCTACGAGCAGTACTTC	CASSPGTGGGYEQYF
TRBJ2-5	NA	TRBV7-2	NA	TGTGCCAGCAGCTTAGTGGGGGGCCAAGAGACCCAGTACTTC	CASSLVGGQETQYF
TRBJ2-7	few	TRBV6-6	NA	TGTGCCAGCAGCCGAGGAGGCGAGCAGTACTTC	CASSRGGEQYF
TRBJ1-2	NA	TRBV19	TRBD1	TGTGCCAGTAGTACCCTGGGACAGTTCATGAACTATGGCTACACCTTC	CASSTLGQFMNYGYTF
TRBJ1-2	NA	TRBV4-2	NA	TGTGCCAGCAGGGGAGCAGCAGGATGGGATGAGTATGGCTACACCTTC	CASRGAAGWDEYGYTF
TRBJ2-1	few	TRBV19	NA	TGTGCCACAAGCCCGGACATACTCAATGAGCAGTTCTTC	CATSPDILNEQFF
TRBJ2-2	NA	TRBV6-6	TRBD2	TGTGCCAGCAGTTCAATAGCGGGAGGAGGCACCGGGGAGCTGTTTTTT	CASSSIAGGGTGELFF
TRBJ2-1	NA	TRBV5-1	TRBD1	TGCGCCAGCAGCTTGGGACAGGGGGCCGAGAAGCAGTTCTTC	CASSLGQGAEKQFF
TRBJ1-1	NA	TRBV7-3	TRBD1	TGTGCCAGCAGGGCCCGACAGGGTGGTGAAGCTTTCTTT	CASRARQGGEAFF
TRBJ2-7	NA	TRBV7-9	NA	TGTGCCAGCAGCTTCAGGGAATACTACGAGCAGTACTTC	CASSFREYYEQYF
TRBJ2-7	few	TRBV7-3	NA	TGTGCCAGCAGCTTAGGGGCCATGGCCGAGCAGTACTTC	CASSLGAMAEQYF
TRBJ2-3	NA	TRBV11-2	TRBD2	TGTGCCAGCAGCTCGACTAGCGGGGGGCTGGATACGCAGTATTTT	CASSSTSGGLDTQYF
TRBJ1-1	few	TRBV14	NA	TGTGCCAGCAGCCAAGCCTATTCAGGGAAGGAAGCTTTCTTT	CASSQAYSGKEAFF
TRBJ2-5	NA	TRBV2	TRBD1	TGTGCCAGCAGTAGGGACAGAGAGACCCAGTACTTC	CASSRDRETQYF
TRBJ2-7	NA	TRBV11-2	NA	TGTGCCAGCAGTCGAACTCCTGCTGGGCTAGCGCCCTACGAGCAGTACTTC	CASSRTPAGLAPYEQYF
TRBJ1-2	few	TRBV30	NA	TGTGCCTGGAGCCTCGGCGGAGGCTACACCTTC	CAWSLGGGYTF
TRBJ2-7	few	TRBV5-1	NA	TGCGCCAGCAGCCCCCCCAGGGAATCTTACGAGCAGTACTTC	CASSPPRESYEQYF
TRBJ1-2	NA	TRBV12-5	NA	TGTGCTAGTGGCCCTATCACAGACAGGTTTAAGAAAAGCTACACCTTC	CASGPITDRFKKSYTF
TRBJ2-5	NA	TRBV7-2	NA	TGTGCCAGCAGCAGCCGACAGTCCCAGACCCAGTACTTC	CASSSRQSQTQYF
TRBJ2-3	NA	TRBV7-3	TRBD2	TGTGCCAGCAGCCCGGGGACTAGCGAAAAGACAGATACGCAGTATTTT	CASSPGTSEKTDTQYF
TRBJ2-5	few	TRBV11-2	TRBD1	TGTGCCAGCAGTCCTACAGGGGGAGAGACCCAGTACTTC	CASSPTGGETQYF
TRBJ2-7	NA	TRBV7-2	TRBD1	TGTGCCAGCAGCTCCCGACCGGGACAGGGCATCTACGAGCAGTACTTC	CASSSRPGQGIYEQYF
TRBJ2-7	NA	TRBV5-1	TRBD1	TGCGCCAGCAGCTTAACCACGACAGGGGAAGCGGGCGAGCAGTACTTC	CASSLTTTGEAGEQYF
TRBJ1-1	NA	TRBV29-1	TRBD1	TGCAGCGTCCGGACAGGGGCGGACACTGAAGCTTTCTTT	CSVRTGADTEAFF
TRBJ2-1	NA	TRBV5-1	NA	TGCGCCAGCAGCTTGGTGGGACTGATAAATGAGCAGTTCTTC	CASSLVGLINEQFF
TRBJ2-3	few	TRBV18	NA	TGTGCCAGCTCACCCGCAGTCCAGGGCGTAGATACGCAGTATTTT	CASSPAVQGVDTQYF
TRBJ2-7	NA	TRBV11-2	TRBD2	TGTGCCAGCAGCTCTCCGGGACTAGCGGGGGGGCGATTCGCAAGGGAGCAGTACTTC	CASSSPGLAGGRFAREQYF
TRBJ2-1	few	TRBV14	NA	TGTGCCAGCAGCCCGCATTCTGGAGGGTATGAGCAGTTCTTC	CASSPHSGGYEQFF
TRBJ2-1	few	TRBV5-1	NA	TGCGCCAGCAGCTTGCCTAGCAATGAGCAGTTCTTC	CASSLPSNEQFF
TRBJ2-1	NA	TRBV9	TRBD2	TGTGCCAGCAGCGCTCTATCGACTAGCGGGGGGGCCTACAATGAGCAGTTCTTC	CASSALSTSGGAYNEQFF
TRBJ1-5	NA	TRBV7-8	NA	TGTGCCAGCAGTTATTCTCGGGTTAGCAATCAGCCCCAGCATTTT	CASSYSRVSNQPQHF
TRBJ2-5	NA	TRBV6-5	NA	TGTGCCAGCAGGGTTCACACCGCCCATCAAGAGACCCAGTACTTC	CASRVHTAHQETQYF
TRBJ2-3	few	TRBV30	NA	TGTGCCTGGAGTGAGTCCAGAGATACGCAGTATTTT	CAWSESRDTQYF
TRBJ2-1	few	TRBV7-2	NA	TGTGCCAGCACCGTGAGAACTCACTCCTACAATGAGCAGTTCTTC	CASTVRTHSYNEQFF
TRBJ1-2	NA	TRBV7-2	NA	TGTGCCAGCAGCTTAGCGGGACTTGGCTATGGCTACACCTTC	CASSLAGLGYGYTF
TRBJ2-3	NA	TRBV7-3	TRBD2	TGTGCCAGCAGCCGGGGGGGGTGGACAGATACGCAGTATTTT	CASSRGGWTDTQYF
TRBJ2-2	NA	TRBV5-1	TRBD1	TGCGCCAGCAGCATACACAGGGGGCCGAACACCGGGGAGCTGTTTTTT	CASSIHRGPNTGELFF
TRBJ2-3	NA	TRBV7-2	NA	TGTGCCAGCAGCTTCAGGGGGGCAGATACGCAGTATTTT	CASSFRGADTQYF
TRBJ2-5	NA	TRBV5-1	NA	TGCGCCAGCAGAGCAGCGTCTACACAAGAGACCCAGTACTTC	CASRAASTQETQYF
TRBJ1-1	many	TRBV14	NA	TGTGCCAGCAGCCAAGACAGGAACACTGAAGCTTTCTTT	CASSQDRNTEAFF
TRBJ2-1	NA	TRBV12-5	TRBD2	TGTGCTAGTGGTTTGTCATTGGGAGGGTCCAATGAGCAGTTCTTC	CASGLSLGGSNEQFF
TRBJ2-5	NA	TRBV5-1	NA	TGCGCCAGCAGCTTCACCTCCGGGACAAATGCGGAGACCCAGTACTTC	CASSFTSGTNAETQYF
TRBJ2-3	NA	TRBV6-5	TRBD1	TGTGCCAGCAGTTCTCAGGGGGCAATTGCAGATACGCAGTATTTT	CASSSQGAIADTQYF
TRBJ2-2	NA	TRBV6-6	NA	TGTGCCAGCAGTTATCTGACAAGCACCGGGGAGCTGTTTTTT	CASSYLTSTGELFF
TRBJ2-1	few	TRBV29-1	NA	TGCAGCGTGAGGGCAACAAGCTACAATGAGCAGTTCTTC	CSVRATSYNEQFF
TRBJ2-1	NA	TRBV5-1	TRBD2	TGCGCCAGCAGCTTGGCGCCTAGCGGGCCCGGGATAAATGAGCAGTTCTTC	CASSLAPSGPGINEQFF
TRBJ1-2	NA	TRBV15	NA	TGTGCCACCAGCCAAGACGGGGTCTATGGCTACACCTTC	CATSQDGVYGYTF
TRBJ2-1	NA	TRBV2	TRBD2	TGTGCCAGCAGCCTTCTAGCGGGACCCTACAATGAGCAGTTCTTC	CASSLLAGPYNEQFF
TRBJ2-3	NA	TRBV7-2	TRBD2	TGTGCCAGCAGCCGACTAGCGGGGGGGCTCACAGATACGCAGTATTTT	CASSRLAGGLTDTQYF
TRBJ2-7	NA	TRBV30	TRBD1	TGTGCCTGGAACAGGGGAGACTACGAGCAGTACTTC	CAWNRGDYEQYF
TRBJ1-1	few	TRBV19	NA	TGTGCCAGTAGTTCCTCTTTGTACGGGACTGAAGCTTTCTTT	CASSSSLYGTEAFF
TRBJ2-7	NA	TRBV4-2	TRBD1	TGTGCCAGCAGCCAGGGACGGACAGGGCAGCACGAGCAGTACTTC	CASSQGRTGQHEQYF
TRBJ1-1	NA	TRBV30	TRBD1	TGTGCCTGGGGACAGGGAAACACTGAAGCTTTCTTT	CAWGQGNTEAFF